A selection of T cell receptor beta chains follows, all from one sample in a study of neurological immune-mediated disorders. TCRdb reanalysed the 5' RACE reads using MiXCR and keeps one entry per CDR3 protein. Of around 90,000 distinct CDR3 sequences listed, over 10% are singletons. The specimen was PBMCs. These receptors came from a female donor with HTLV-1-associated myelopathy (HAM/TSP). Both conserved end residues are part of each CDR3. Each record gives: J gene, clone size, D gene, V gene, CDR3 protein, CDR3 DNA. The D gene is left open where the match is weak. Some rows mark clone size as missing; the rest say once, few, many or name a class of expanded clone.

j_gene: TRBJ1-4
abundance: many
d_gene: TRBD1
v_gene: TRBV5-1
CDR3aa: CASSWAGTDEKLFF
CDR3nt: TGCGCCAGCAGCTGGGCCGGGACAGATGAAAAACTGTTTTTT

j_gene: TRBJ2-7
abundance: many
d_gene: .
v_gene: TRBV7-2
CDR3aa: CASSLRRESYEQYF
CDR3nt: TGTGCCAGCAGCCTCCGACGGGAATCCTACGAGCAGTACTTC

j_gene: TRBJ1-6
abundance: many
d_gene: .
v_gene: TRBV11-2
CDR3aa: CASSLENSPLHF
CDR3nt: TGTGCCAGCAGCTTAGAAAATTCACCCCTCCACTTT

j_gene: TRBJ1-1
abundance: many
d_gene: .
v_gene: TRBV15
CDR3aa: CATSLERGTEAFF
CDR3nt: TGTGCCACCAGCCTAGAGAGAGGCACTGAAGCTTTCTTT

j_gene: TRBJ2-3
abundance: many
d_gene: TRBD2
v_gene: TRBV20-1
CDR3aa: CSASSLAGDKGTQYF
CDR3nt: TGCAGTGCTAGTTCGCTAGCGGGGGACAAGGGGACGCAGTATTTT

j_gene: TRBJ2-2
abundance: many
d_gene: .
v_gene: TRBV6-6
CDR3aa: CASSGPFSTGELFF
CDR3nt: TGTGCCAGCAGCGGACCCTTTAGCACCGGGGAGCTGTTTTTT

j_gene: TRBJ2-4
abundance: many
d_gene: TRBD2
v_gene: TRBV5-1
CDR3aa: CASKQPGGKNIQYF
CDR3nt: TGCGCCAGCAAACAACCGGGAGGCAAAAACATTCAGTACTTC

j_gene: TRBJ1-4
abundance: .
d_gene: .
v_gene: TRBV28
CDR3aa: CASEDSNEKLFF
CDR3nt: TGTGCCAGCGAGGACAGTAATGAAAAACTGTTTTTT

j_gene: TRBJ1-1
abundance: many
d_gene: TRBD1
v_gene: TRBV5-1
CDR3aa: CASSGTGAGTEAFF
CDR3nt: TGCGCCAGCAGCGGAACAGGGGCTGGGACTGAAGCTTTCTTT

j_gene: TRBJ2-3
abundance: .
d_gene: TRBD2
v_gene: TRBV27
CDR3aa: CASSPLQGSSGADTRYF
CDR3nt: TGTGCCAGCAGTCCACTTCAAGGGTCTAGCGGGGCAGATACGCGGTATTTT

j_gene: TRBJ2-3
abundance: many
d_gene: .
v_gene: TRBV18
CDR3aa: CASSAPRASTDTQYF
CDR3nt: TGTGCCAGCTCAGCACCCAGGGCGTCCACAGATACGCAGTATTTT

j_gene: TRBJ2-2
abundance: many
d_gene: TRBD1
v_gene: TRBV5-1
CDR3aa: CASSIRTGGPGATGELFF
CDR3nt: TGCGCCAGCAGCATCCGGACAGGGGGCCCGGGAGCCACCGGGGAGCTGTTTTTT

j_gene: TRBJ2-3
abundance: .
d_gene: TRBD2
v_gene: TRBV3-1
CDR3aa: CASSQPGGFGDTQYF
CDR3nt: TGTGCCAGCAGCCAACCCGGGGGGTTCGGGGATACGCAGTATTTT

j_gene: TRBJ2-3
abundance: many
d_gene: .
v_gene: TRBV4-1
CDR3aa: CASSPRRGEDTQYF
CDR3nt: TGCGCCAGCAGCCCTAGACGTGGAGAAGATACGCAGTATTTT

j_gene: TRBJ1-3
abundance: many
d_gene: .
v_gene: TRBV28
CDR3aa: CASSLPFKALFGNTIYF
CDR3nt: TGTGCCAGCAGTTTGCCTTTCAAGGCTCTTTTTGGAAACACCATATATTTT

j_gene: TRBJ2-3
abundance: many
d_gene: TRBD2
v_gene: TRBV5-1
CDR3aa: CASSFLPGLAFDTDTQYF
CDR3nt: TGCGCCAGCAGCTTTCTACCGGGACTAGCCTTCGACACAGATACGCAGTATTTT

j_gene: TRBJ1-1
abundance: .
d_gene: .
v_gene: TRBV12-3/TRBV12-4
CDR3aa: CASSLPGNVNTEAFF
CDR3nt: TGTGCCAGCAGTTTACCCGGGAATGTGAACACTGAAGCTTTCTTT

j_gene: TRBJ1-1
abundance: .
d_gene: .
v_gene: TRBV3-1
CDR3aa: CASSILSGGEAFF
CDR3nt: TGTGCCAGCAGCATATTGTCGGGGGGCGAAGCTTTCTTT

j_gene: TRBJ1-1
abundance: many
d_gene: .
v_gene: TRBV9
CDR3aa: CASSPWGGGTEAFF
CDR3nt: TGTGCCAGCAGCCCCTGGGGGGGAGGGACTGAAGCTTTCTTT

j_gene: TRBJ2-3
abundance: .
d_gene: .
v_gene: TRBV5-1
CDR3aa: CASSVQGGRSTDTQYF
CDR3nt: TGCGCCAGCAGCGTCCAGGGAGGAAGGTCGACAGATACGCAGTATTTT

j_gene: TRBJ2-3
abundance: many
d_gene: .
v_gene: TRBV27
CDR3aa: CASSLLISHTQYF
CDR3nt: TGTGCCAGCAGTTTACTAATCAGCCATACGCAGTATTTT

j_gene: TRBJ2-7
abundance: many
d_gene: .
v_gene: TRBV7-9
CDR3aa: CASSLEGLAGSSYEQYF
CDR3nt: TGTGCCAGCAGCTTAGAGGGCTTAGCAGGGAGCTCCTACGAGCAGTACTTC

j_gene: TRBJ2-7
abundance: many
d_gene: .
v_gene: TRBV5-1
CDR3aa: CASSLTGASSYEQYF
CDR3nt: TGCGCCAGCAGCTTGACCGGGGCCAGCTCCTACGAGCAGTACTTC

j_gene: TRBJ2-3
abundance: many
d_gene: .
v_gene: TRBV3-1
CDR3aa: CASSQVRSLAVGTQYF
CDR3nt: TGTGCCAGCAGCCAAGTAAGGTCCCTAGCAGTTGGTACGCAGTATTTT

j_gene: TRBJ2-7
abundance: many
d_gene: .
v_gene: TRBV2
CDR3aa: CASSVQGLYSSYEQYF
CDR3nt: TGTGCCAGCAGTGTTCAGGGGCTGTATTCTTCATACGAGCAGTACTTC

j_gene: TRBJ1-5
abundance: many
d_gene: .
v_gene: TRBV12-3/TRBV12-4
CDR3aa: CASTLVGSNQPQHF
CDR3nt: TGTGCCAGCACCCTAGTTGGGAGCAATCAGCCCCAGCATTTT

j_gene: TRBJ1-5
abundance: many
d_gene: .
v_gene: TRBV29-1
CDR3aa: CSVGGSQPQHF
CDR3nt: TGCAGCGTTGGGGGGAGTCAGCCCCAGCATTTT

j_gene: TRBJ2-3
abundance: many
d_gene: TRBD2
v_gene: TRBV29-1
CDR3aa: CSTPGGSSTDTQYF
CDR3nt: TGCAGCACCCCGGGGGGTTCAAGCACAGATACGCAGTATTTT

j_gene: TRBJ1-2
abundance: many
d_gene: TRBD1
v_gene: TRBV9
CDR3aa: CASSTRPGQGTGGYTF
CDR3nt: TGTGCCAGCAGCACCCGACCGGGACAGGGAACAGGGGGCTACACCTTC

j_gene: TRBJ2-7
abundance: many
d_gene: .
v_gene: TRBV20-1
CDR3aa: CSADPGQAYEQYF
CDR3nt: TGCAGTGCCGATCCGGGGCAGGCCTACGAGCAGTACTTC

j_gene: TRBJ2-7
abundance: medium-sized
d_gene: .
v_gene: TRBV4-2
CDR3aa: CASSPNSGQFDEQYF
CDR3nt: TGTGCCAGCAGCCCGAATTCCGGACAGTTCGACGAGCAGTACTTC

j_gene: TRBJ2-2
abundance: many
d_gene: .
v_gene: TRBV5-1
CDR3aa: CASSSRLNTGELFF
CDR3nt: TGCGCCAGCAGCTCCAGACTGAACACCGGGGAGCTGTTTTTT

j_gene: TRBJ2-7
abundance: .
d_gene: .
v_gene: TRBV12-3/TRBV12-4
CDR3aa: CASSLRRGTYEQYF
CDR3nt: TGTGCCAGCAGTTTGCGCAGGGGTACCTACGAGCAGTACTTC

j_gene: TRBJ2-7
abundance: many
d_gene: .
v_gene: TRBV5-1
CDR3aa: CASNLSGSYEQYF
CDR3nt: TGCGCCAGCAACTTGAGCGGCTCCTACGAGCAGTACTTC

j_gene: TRBJ2-1
abundance: many
d_gene: .
v_gene: TRBV4-1
CDR3aa: CASSRGGISYNEQFF
CDR3nt: TGCGCCAGCAGCCGCGGAGGCATCTCCTACAATGAGCAGTTCTTC

j_gene: TRBJ2-3
abundance: many
d_gene: TRBD2
v_gene: TRBV4-2
CDR3aa: CASSQAGTSVNTQYF
CDR3nt: TGTGCCAGCAGCCAAGCAGGGACTAGTGTTAATACGCAGTATTTT

j_gene: TRBJ1-5
abundance: many
d_gene: .
v_gene: TRBV21-1
CDR3aa: CASSDQGLYSNQPQHF
CDR3nt: TGTGCCAGCAGCGACCAGGGGCTCTATAGCAATCAGCCCCAGCATTTT

j_gene: TRBJ2-7
abundance: many
d_gene: .
v_gene: TRBV28
CDR3aa: CASSLTHRRGTYEQYF
CDR3nt: TGTGCCAGCAGTTTAACCCATAGGAGGGGGACCTACGAGCAGTACTTC

j_gene: TRBJ2-2
abundance: many
d_gene: TRBD1
v_gene: TRBV5-1
CDR3aa: CASNMGTGGYTGELFF
CDR3nt: TGCGCCAGCAACATGGGGACAGGGGGCTATACCGGGGAGCTGTTTTTT

j_gene: TRBJ1-5
abundance: many
d_gene: .
v_gene: TRBV29-1
CDR3aa: CSVSGGPGQPQHF
CDR3nt: TGCAGCGTTTCTGGGGGGCCCGGTCAGCCCCAGCATTTT

j_gene: TRBJ2-5
abundance: .
d_gene: .
v_gene: TRBV4-1
CDR3aa: CASSPTSGALQDTQYF
CDR3nt: TGCGCCAGCTCACCTACTTCGGGGGCCCTCCAAGATACCCAGTACTTC

j_gene: TRBJ2-3
abundance: many
d_gene: .
v_gene: TRBV3-1
CDR3aa: CASSQALAGPTDTQYF
CDR3nt: TGTGCCAGCAGCCAAGCTCTGGCGGGTCCCACAGATACGCAGTATTTT

j_gene: TRBJ2-3
abundance: many
d_gene: .
v_gene: TRBV10-3
CDR3aa: CAIKGVDSTDTQYF
CDR3nt: TGTGCCATCAAAGGTGTAGACAGCACAGATACGCAGTATTTT

j_gene: TRBJ2-6
abundance: many
d_gene: .
v_gene: TRBV5-1
CDR3aa: CASSGFSGANVLTF
CDR3nt: TGCGCCTCTTCAGGGTTCTCTGGGGCCAACGTCCTGACTTTC

j_gene: TRBJ2-3
abundance: many
d_gene: TRBD2
v_gene: TRBV7-6
CDR3aa: CASSLAPSGVTDTQYF
CDR3nt: TGTGCCAGCAGCTTAGCGCCCAGCGGGGTCACAGATACGCAGTATTTT

j_gene: TRBJ2-3
abundance: many
d_gene: .
v_gene: TRBV6-5
CDR3aa: CASSYIPGAHTDTQYF
CDR3nt: TGTGCCAGCAGTTACATCCCAGGGGCCCACACAGATACGCAGTATTTT

j_gene: TRBJ2-5
abundance: many
d_gene: .
v_gene: TRBV5-5
CDR3aa: CASSPRDTSQETQYF
CDR3nt: TGTGCCAGCAGCCCTAGGGACACCTCCCAAGAGACCCAGTACTTC

j_gene: TRBJ1-2
abundance: many
d_gene: .
v_gene: TRBV6-5
CDR3aa: CASSYIPAYGYTF
CDR3nt: TGTGCCAGCAGTTACATCCCAGCCTATGGCTACACCTTC

j_gene: TRBJ2-3
abundance: many
d_gene: TRBD2
v_gene: TRBV5-1
CDR3aa: CASSPGAGADTQYF
CDR3nt: TGCGCCAGCAGCCCCGGAGCGGGGGCAGATACGCAGTATTTT

j_gene: TRBJ2-7
abundance: .
d_gene: TRBD2
v_gene: TRBV20-1
CDR3aa: CSARDPRGGDEQYF
CDR3nt: TGCAGTGCTAGAGACCCTCGGGGAGGGGACGAGCAGTACTTC

j_gene: TRBJ2-3
abundance: many
d_gene: TRBD1
v_gene: TRBV7-2
CDR3aa: CASSRAPTGLDTQYF
CDR3nt: TGTGCCAGCAGCCGGGCCCCGACAGGGTTAGATACGCAGTATTTT

j_gene: TRBJ2-1
abundance: many
d_gene: .
v_gene: TRBV2
CDR3aa: CASSGRLSNEQFF
CDR3nt: TGTGCCAGCAGTGGGAGGCTTAGCAATGAGCAGTTCTTC

j_gene: TRBJ2-3
abundance: many
d_gene: .
v_gene: TRBV5-1
CDR3aa: CASSLNLGGQGTDTQYF
CDR3nt: TGCGCCAGCAGCCTCAACCTCGGGGGGCAAGGTACAGATACGCAGTATTTT

j_gene: TRBJ2-7
abundance: many
d_gene: TRBD2
v_gene: TRBV3-1
CDR3aa: CASTGEGLGFYEQYF
CDR3nt: TGTGCCAGCACCGGGGAGGGACTAGGATTTTACGAGCAGTACTTC

j_gene: TRBJ2-7
abundance: many
d_gene: TRBD1
v_gene: TRBV20-1
CDR3aa: CSATPGQGHYEQYF
CDR3nt: TGCAGTGCTACTCCGGGACAGGGTCACTACGAGCAGTACTTC

j_gene: TRBJ1-5
abundance: many
d_gene: .
v_gene: TRBV20-1
CDR3aa: CSARGPLNQPQHF
CDR3nt: TGCAGTGCTAGAGGCCCCTTAAATCAGCCCCAGCATTTT

j_gene: TRBJ2-3
abundance: few
d_gene: TRBD2
v_gene: TRBV25-1
CDR3aa: CASSAGTSGGTETQYF
CDR3nt: TGTGCCAGCAGCGCCGGGACTAGCGGGGGCACAGAGACGCAGTATTTT

j_gene: TRBJ2-7
abundance: few
d_gene: TRBD1
v_gene: TRBV27
CDR3aa: CASSNNRGPEQYF
CDR3nt: TGTGCCAGCAGTAATAACAGGGGGCCCGAGCAGTACTTC

j_gene: TRBJ1-1
abundance: many
d_gene: TRBD1
v_gene: TRBV10-2
CDR3aa: CASSRGQGFNTEAFF
CDR3nt: TGCGCCAGCAGCCGCGGACAGGGGTTTAACACTGAAGCTTTCTTT